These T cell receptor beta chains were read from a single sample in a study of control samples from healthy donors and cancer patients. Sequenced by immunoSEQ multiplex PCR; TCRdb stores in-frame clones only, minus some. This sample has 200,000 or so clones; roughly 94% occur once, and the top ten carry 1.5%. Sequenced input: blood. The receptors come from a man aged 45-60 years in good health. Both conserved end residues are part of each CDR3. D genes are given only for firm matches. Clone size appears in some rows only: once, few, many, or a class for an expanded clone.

cdr3_nt: TGTGCCAGCACCCAATCTGGCGGGGGGGCTCTCTATGAGCAGTTCTTC
cdr3_aa: CASTQSGGGALYEQFF
cdr3_length: 16
j_call: TRBJ2-1
v_call: TRBV27
d_call: TRBD2
clone_size: -

cdr3_nt: TGTGCCAGCAGTCCTACTAGAGCGGGGGACAGACGAAGGTCACCCCTCCACTTT
cdr3_aa: CASSPTRAGDRRRSPLHF
cdr3_length: 18
j_call: TRBJ1-6
v_call: TRBV28
d_call: TRBD1
clone_size: -

cdr3_nt: TGTGCCAGCAGTTTAATGCGGGGTGAAGCTTTCTTT
cdr3_aa: CASSLMRGEAFF
cdr3_length: 12
j_call: TRBJ1-1
v_call: TRBV12-3/TRBV12-4
d_call: -
clone_size: -

cdr3_nt: TGTGCCAGCAAATCAGACAGGGTTAGTCAGCCCCAGCATTTT
cdr3_aa: CASKSDRVSQPQHF
cdr3_length: 14
j_call: TRBJ1-5
v_call: TRBV6-5
d_call: TRBD1
clone_size: -

cdr3_nt: TGCGCCAGCAGCCGGGACAGGGACGAGCCCCAGCATTTT
cdr3_aa: CASSRDRDEPQHF
cdr3_length: 13
j_call: TRBJ1-5
v_call: TRBV5-1
d_call: TRBD1
clone_size: -

cdr3_nt: TGTGCCAGCAGCCGGGGACAGATAGATTCACCCCTCCACTTT
cdr3_aa: CASSRGQIDSPLHF
cdr3_length: 14
j_call: TRBJ1-6
v_call: TRBV7-6
d_call: TRBD1
clone_size: -

cdr3_nt: TGCGCCAGCCGTTTCGACTCGGTCAACACTGAAGCTTTCTTT
cdr3_aa: CASRFDSVNTEAFF
cdr3_length: 14
j_call: TRBJ1-1
v_call: TRBV5-1
d_call: -
clone_size: -

cdr3_nt: TGTGCCATCAGTGAACGGGGCAATCAGCCCCAGCATTTT
cdr3_aa: CAISERGNQPQHF
cdr3_length: 13
j_call: TRBJ1-5
v_call: TRBV10-3
d_call: -
clone_size: -

cdr3_nt: TGTGCCAGCAGTTCTGACTGGAATTCACCCCTCCACTTT
cdr3_aa: CASSSDWNSPLHF
cdr3_length: 13
j_call: TRBJ1-6
v_call: TRBV7-2
d_call: -
clone_size: -

cdr3_nt: TGTGCCAGCAGCTTAGACAGGGCCCTGAACACCGGGGAGCTGTTTTTT
cdr3_aa: CASSLDRALNTGELFF
cdr3_length: 16
j_call: TRBJ2-2
v_call: TRBV11-2
d_call: -
clone_size: -

cdr3_nt: TGTGCCAGCAGCCTCATCAGGGGCGGCGAAGCTTTCTTT
cdr3_aa: CASSLIRGGEAFF
cdr3_length: 13
j_call: TRBJ1-1
v_call: TRBV3-1/TRBV3-2
d_call: -
clone_size: -

cdr3_nt: TGTGCCAGCAGCCTCAGTTTCAACACTGAAGCTTTCTTT
cdr3_aa: CASSLSFNTEAFF
cdr3_length: 13
j_call: TRBJ1-1
v_call: TRBV11-2
d_call: -
clone_size: -

cdr3_nt: TGCGCCAGCCGAAGGACTCGTACGGATACGCAGTATTTT
cdr3_aa: CASRRTRTDTQYF
cdr3_length: 13
j_call: TRBJ2-3
v_call: TRBV10-1
d_call: -
clone_size: -

cdr3_nt: TGTGCCAGCAGCAACGGGGGCGGGACACGGGGCAATCAGCCCCAGCATTTT
cdr3_aa: CASSNGGGTRGNQPQHF
cdr3_length: 17
j_call: TRBJ1-5
v_call: TRBV7-8
d_call: -
clone_size: once

cdr3_nt: TGTGCCAGCATGACACCGGGGGGAAACACCATATATTTT
cdr3_aa: CASMTPGGNTIYF
cdr3_length: 13
j_call: TRBJ1-3
v_call: TRBV28
d_call: -
clone_size: -

cdr3_nt: TGTGCCAGCAGCTTTGAGGGGGGAAGCAATCAGCCCCAGCATTTT
cdr3_aa: CASSFEGGSNQPQHF
cdr3_length: 15
j_call: TRBJ1-5
v_call: TRBV6-5
d_call: -
clone_size: -

cdr3_nt: TGTGCCACCCACCCGGGACACGGAACCTACGAGCAGTACTTC
cdr3_aa: CATHPGHGTYEQYF
cdr3_length: 14
j_call: TRBJ2-7
v_call: TRBV24-1
d_call: -
clone_size: -

cdr3_nt: TGTGCCAGCAGCTTAGTCATCGTAGCGGGGATTTACAATGAGCAGTTCTTC
cdr3_aa: CASSLVIVAGIYNEQFF
cdr3_length: 17
j_call: TRBJ2-1
v_call: TRBV11-2
d_call: TRBD2
clone_size: -

cdr3_nt: TGTGCCAGCAGCTTGGCGTTCACAGATACGCAGTATTTT
cdr3_aa: CASSLAFTDTQYF
cdr3_length: 13
j_call: TRBJ2-3
v_call: TRBV7-2
d_call: -
clone_size: -

cdr3_nt: TGCGCCAGCAGCCGCCTACAGGGTCGTAACTATGGCTACACCTTC
cdr3_aa: CASSRLQGRNYGYTF
cdr3_length: 15
j_call: TRBJ1-2
v_call: TRBV4-3
d_call: -
clone_size: -

cdr3_nt: TGTGCCAGCAGTCTCCCCGGTGGCTATGGCTACACCTTC
cdr3_aa: CASSLPGGYGYTF
cdr3_length: 13
j_call: TRBJ1-2
v_call: TRBV6-4
d_call: -
clone_size: -

cdr3_nt: TGTGCCAGCCGGGCCGTCGGGGGGACAGGGTCTAACTCACCCCTCCACTTT
cdr3_aa: CASRAVGGTGSNSPLHF
cdr3_length: 17
j_call: TRBJ1-6
v_call: TRBV3-1/TRBV3-2
d_call: TRBD1
clone_size: -

cdr3_nt: TGTGCCAGCAGTAGAGGGGTTATTAATGAAAAACTGTTTTTT
cdr3_aa: CASSRGVINEKLFF
cdr3_length: 14
j_call: TRBJ1-4
v_call: TRBV6-5
d_call: -
clone_size: -

cdr3_nt: TGTGCCAGCAGCACCGACCCCAGGGGGCACACTGAAGCTTTCTTT
cdr3_aa: CASSTDPRGHTEAFF
cdr3_length: 15
j_call: TRBJ1-1
v_call: TRBV21-1
d_call: -
clone_size: -

cdr3_nt: TGCGCCAGCAGTGAGTCGCGGGGCGCTGGAAACACCATATATTTT
cdr3_aa: CASSESRGAGNTIYF
cdr3_length: 15
j_call: TRBJ1-3
v_call: TRBV10-1
d_call: -
clone_size: -

cdr3_nt: TGTGCCAGAGGGGACAGGGGGCGGTACGAGCAGTACTTC
cdr3_aa: CARGDRGRYEQYF
cdr3_length: 13
j_call: TRBJ2-7
v_call: TRBV12-3/TRBV12-4
d_call: TRBD1
clone_size: once

cdr3_nt: TGCGCCAGCAGCTCCAGGGGACTCCCCGTCGAAAAACTGTTTTTT
cdr3_aa: CASSSRGLPVEKLFF
cdr3_length: 15
j_call: TRBJ1-4
v_call: TRBV5-1
d_call: -
clone_size: -

cdr3_nt: TGCAGCGTCCGCAGGGGGCTTGAAAAACTGTTTTTT
cdr3_aa: CSVRRGLEKLFF
cdr3_length: 12
j_call: TRBJ1-4
v_call: TRBV29-1
d_call: TRBD1
clone_size: -

cdr3_nt: TGTGCCAGCAGCTTAGCCGCCCCGGGACGGAGGTTCTTC
cdr3_aa: CASSLAAPGRRFF
cdr3_length: 13
j_call: TRBJ2-1
v_call: TRBV7-2
d_call: -
clone_size: -

cdr3_nt: TGTGCCAGCAGCTCCGGGGGGGCAAAGACCCAGTACTTC
cdr3_aa: CASSSGGAKTQYF
cdr3_length: 13
j_call: TRBJ2-5
v_call: TRBV7-6
d_call: TRBD2
clone_size: -

cdr3_nt: TGCGCCAGCAGTCCCACCCGCTCTGGAAACACCATATATTTT
cdr3_aa: CASSPTRSGNTIYF
cdr3_length: 14
j_call: TRBJ1-3
v_call: TRBV5-1
d_call: -
clone_size: once

cdr3_nt: TGTGCCAGCAGTTTAGGAGGGACAGGGAGCAATCAGCCCCAGCATTTT
cdr3_aa: CASSLGGTGSNQPQHF
cdr3_length: 16
j_call: TRBJ1-5
v_call: TRBV28
d_call: TRBD1
clone_size: -

cdr3_nt: TGTGCCACCAGTGATTTGGGGGGGATGGGAAATAGCAATCAGCCCCAGCATTTT
cdr3_aa: CATSDLGGMGNSNQPQHF
cdr3_length: 18
j_call: TRBJ1-5
v_call: TRBV24-1
d_call: -
clone_size: -

cdr3_nt: TGTGCCAGCAGCTTCGGGACTAGCGGGGCTGCCCATACGCAGTATTTT
cdr3_aa: CASSFGTSGAAHTQYF
cdr3_length: 16
j_call: TRBJ2-3
v_call: TRBV7-3
d_call: TRBD2
clone_size: -

cdr3_nt: TGTGCCAGCAGCACTCAGGGGGCATACTCTGGAAACACCATATATTTT
cdr3_aa: CASSTQGAYSGNTIYF
cdr3_length: 16
j_call: TRBJ1-3
v_call: TRBV7-2
d_call: TRBD1
clone_size: -

cdr3_nt: TGTGCCAGCAGTTATGCGACTAGCGGGGGCACCGGGGAGCTGTTTTTT
cdr3_aa: CASSYATSGGTGELFF
cdr3_length: 16
j_call: TRBJ2-2
v_call: TRBV6-2/TRBV6-3
d_call: TRBD2
clone_size: -

cdr3_nt: TGTGCCAGCAGCTTCGACAGGGAAAGCACTGAAGCTTTCTTT
cdr3_aa: CASSFDRESTEAFF
cdr3_length: 14
j_call: TRBJ1-1
v_call: TRBV7-2
d_call: TRBD1
clone_size: -